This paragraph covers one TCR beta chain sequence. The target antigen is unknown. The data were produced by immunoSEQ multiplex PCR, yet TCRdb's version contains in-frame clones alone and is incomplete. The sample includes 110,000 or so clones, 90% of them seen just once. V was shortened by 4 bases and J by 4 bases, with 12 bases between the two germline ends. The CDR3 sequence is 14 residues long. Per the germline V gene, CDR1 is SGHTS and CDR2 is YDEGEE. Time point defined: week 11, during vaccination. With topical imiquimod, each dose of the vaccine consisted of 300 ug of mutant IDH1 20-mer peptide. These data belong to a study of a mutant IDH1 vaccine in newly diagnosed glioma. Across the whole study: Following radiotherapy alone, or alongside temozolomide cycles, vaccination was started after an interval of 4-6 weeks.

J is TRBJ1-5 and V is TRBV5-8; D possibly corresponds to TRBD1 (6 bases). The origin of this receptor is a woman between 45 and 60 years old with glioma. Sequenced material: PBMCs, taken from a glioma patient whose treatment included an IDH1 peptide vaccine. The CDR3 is CASSTRTENQPQHF. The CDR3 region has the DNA TGTGCCAGCAGCACCCGGACAGAAAATCAGCCCCAGCATTTT.